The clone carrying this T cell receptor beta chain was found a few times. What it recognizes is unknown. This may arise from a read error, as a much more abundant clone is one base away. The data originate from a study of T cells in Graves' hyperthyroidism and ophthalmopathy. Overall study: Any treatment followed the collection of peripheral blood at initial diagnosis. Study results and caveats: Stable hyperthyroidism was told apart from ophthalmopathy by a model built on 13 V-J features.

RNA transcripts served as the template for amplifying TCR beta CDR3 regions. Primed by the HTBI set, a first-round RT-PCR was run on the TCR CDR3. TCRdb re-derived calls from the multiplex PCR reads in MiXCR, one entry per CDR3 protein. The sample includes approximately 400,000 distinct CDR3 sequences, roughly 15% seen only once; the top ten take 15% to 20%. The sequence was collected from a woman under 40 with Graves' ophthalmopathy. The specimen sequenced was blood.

The CDR3 reads CIARRPESSYEQYF. The CDR3 DNA follows: TGCATTGCCCGCCGACCAGAAAGCTCCTACGAGCAGTACTTC. This chain links TRBV20-1 with TRBJ2-7; D not resolved. Germline CDR1 is DFQATT and CDR2 is SNEGSKA (reference sequence). The CDR3 contains 14 residues.